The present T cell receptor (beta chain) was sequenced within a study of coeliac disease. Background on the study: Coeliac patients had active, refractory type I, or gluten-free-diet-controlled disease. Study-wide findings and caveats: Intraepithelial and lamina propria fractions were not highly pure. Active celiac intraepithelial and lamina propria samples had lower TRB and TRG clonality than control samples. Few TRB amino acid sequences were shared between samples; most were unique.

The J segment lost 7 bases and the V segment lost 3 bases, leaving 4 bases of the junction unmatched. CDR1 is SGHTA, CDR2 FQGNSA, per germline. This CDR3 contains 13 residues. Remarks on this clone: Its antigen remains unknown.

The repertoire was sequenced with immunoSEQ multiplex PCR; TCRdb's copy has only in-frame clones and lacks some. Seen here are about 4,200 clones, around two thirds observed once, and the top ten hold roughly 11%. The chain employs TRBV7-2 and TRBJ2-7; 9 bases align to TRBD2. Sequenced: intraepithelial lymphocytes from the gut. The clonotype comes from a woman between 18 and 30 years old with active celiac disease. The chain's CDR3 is CASSLTSGGEQYF. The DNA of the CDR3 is TGTGCCAGCAGCTTGACTAGCGGTGGGGAGCAGTACTTC.